This entry lists 8 T cell receptor beta chains sequenced from one sample in a study of early stage breast cancer tumors. Generated by immunoSEQ multiplex PCR, the TCRdb table keeps only in-frame clones and is missing some. In the table there are approximately 52,000 clones, about 80% of which are singletons. The specimen sequenced was blood. All receptors come from a person between 45 and 65 years old with breast cancer.

The rearrangement uses TRBV7-3 and TRBJ2-1; 12 bases are shared with TRBD2. The germline CDR1 and CDR2 sequences are SGHTA and FQGTGA. J gave up 13 bases and V 5 bases, and 9 bases lay outside the gene matches. CDR3 length: 14 residues. The CDR3 coding sequence is TGTGCCAGCAGCAACGGACTAGCGGGAACCCCCCAGTTCTTC. It encodes CASSNGLAGTPQFF.

In this sample, this clone turned up a few times. The chain joins TRBV11-2 to TRBJ2-7, with TRBD1 identical over 10 bases. The CDR3 has 13 residues. The germline CDR1 and CDR2 sequences are SGHAT and FQNNGV. V shed 5 bases and J 3 bases; nucleotides not matched to a gene: 1. The CDR3 DNA reads TGTGCCAGCAGCCGGGACAGGGGCTACGAGCAGTACTTC. This encodes CASSRDRGYEQYF. The full variable domain, in which reference TRBV11-2 and TRBJ2-7 provide the parts outside the CDR3, is EAGVAQSPRYKIIEKRQSVAFWCNPISGHATLYWYQQILGQGPKLLIQFQNNGVVDDSQLPKDRFSAERLKGVDSTLKIQPAKLEDSAVYLCASSRDRGYEQYFGPGTRLTVT.

This clone was found once. The chain employs TRBV6-5 and TRBJ1-4; 8 nucleotides line up with TRBD1. The V gene's germline CDR1 is MNHEY and CDR2 SVGAGI. The junction had 9 bases not matched to a gene; V was cut back by 8 bases and J by 7 bases. The CDR3 sequence is 14 residues long. The CDR3 loop reads CASGPHRGGEKLFF. The CDR3 DNA sequence: TGTGCCAGCGGTCCCCACAGGGGGGGTGAAAAACTGTTTTTT.

This chain uses TRBV7-2 with TRBJ2-6; no reliable D call. CDR3 length equals 17 residues. The V and J ends lost 3 bases and 0 bases respectively, with 12 bases between them. CDR1 and CDR2 from the germline V gene are SGHTA and FQGNSA. This chain's CDR3 is CASSFDSHVSGANVLTF. The CDR3 nucleotides are TGTGCCAGCAGCTTCGATTCTCACGTCTCTGGGGCCAACGTCCTGACTTTC.

The chain combines TRBV6-6 with TRBJ1-2; 9 bases line up with TRBD1. Germline V gene sequence: CDR1 MNHNY, CDR2 SVGAGI (reference sequence). The CDR3 has 13 residues. Unmatched junction bases numbered 4, after V lost 5 bases and J lost 6 bases. CDR3 loop: CASSGTGSDGYTF. In nucleotides, the CDR3 is TGTGCCAGCAGTGGGACAGGGTCGGATGGCTACACCTTC.

The J gene is TRBJ2-7, the V gene TRBV5-7; D gene unclear. TRBV5-7 falls under the ORF class, with uncertain function. Deletions cut 4 bases from V and 6 bases from J, with 11 bases between. The CDR3 sequence is 12 residues long. CDR3 in DNA: TGTGCCAGCAGCCCGGACGGACCCGAGCAGTACTTC. This sequence encodes CASSPDGPEQYF.

The chain couples TRBV12-1 to TRBJ2-2; the table's D call, TRBD2, has no DNA check behind it. TRBV12-1 is noted as a pseudogene. CDR3 length: 17 amino acids. The CDR3 sequence is CASSFPGTSEQTGELFF. The CDR3 nucleotides are TGTGCCAGCAGCTTCCCCGGGACTAGCGAGCAAACCGGGGAGCTGTTTTTT.

The rearrangement links TRBV30 to TRBJ1-2; TRBD1 might be the D (6 bases). There are 15 residues in the CDR3. Germline V gene data show CDR1 as GTSNPN and CDR2 as SVGIG (reference sequence). V was clipped by 0 bases and J by 3 bases, with 14 bases between them. CDR3 region: CAWSVWGAGHYGYTF. The DNA of the CDR3 is TGTGCCTGGAGTGTATGGGGGGCAGGTCACTATGGCTACACCTTC.